These 8 T cell receptor beta chains came from one sample sequenced in a study of pediatric ulcerative colitis. The table came from immunoSEQ multiplex PCR; TCRdb's copy has only in-frame clones and leaves some out. The sample holds around 64,000 clones; roughly nine tenths are singletons and the top ten take roughly 3.8%. The sample was blood. Receptors were obtained from a boy younger than 18 with severe ulcerative colitis.

The gene calls are TRBV7-2 and TRBJ2-1; D is undetermined. The CDR3 is made up of 14 amino acids. Looked up from germline, CDR1 is SGHTA and CDR2 is FQGNSA. The V end lost 3 bases, the J end lost 11 bases, and 17 bases lay between the germline ends. CDR3 in amino acids: CASSLAPAEPKQFF. The DNA of the CDR3 is TGTGCCAGCAGCTTGGCCCCGGCGGAACCTAAGCAGTTCTTC.

This clone has only one observation. J is TRBJ1-3 and V is TRBV11-2; D uncertain. Trimming pared 0 bases from V and 7 bases from J, leaving 10 bases between. The germline V gene encodes CDR1 SGHAT and CDR2 FQNNGV. The CDR3 extends over 14 amino acids. The CDR3 loop is CASSLDSFGNTIYF. As DNA, the CDR3 is TGTGCCAGCAGCTTAGATAGTTTTGGCAACACCATATATTTT.

The chain joins TRBV2 to TRBJ2-5; TRBD2 matches 8 bases. Per the germline V gene, CDR1 is SNHLY and CDR2 is FYNNEI. J lost 7 bases, V lost 2 bases, and 15 bases had no gene match. The CDR3 runs to 17 residues. This CDR3 is CASSELLIAGLVGTQYF. CDR3 DNA sequence: TGTGCCAGCAGTGAATTGCTAATAGCGGGATTGGTCGGGACCCAGTACTTC.

This sequence joins TRBV4-3 and TRBJ2-7, with 7 bases identical to TRBD2. Trimming at V came to 0 bases and at J to 2 bases, leaving 7 bases not matched to a gene. Germline CDR1 and CDR2: LGHNA and YSLEER. This CDR3 comprises 16 residues. The CDR3 bases are TGCGCCAGCAGCCAAGATACTGGCGGGAGCCCCTACGAGCAGTACTTC. Protein product: CASSQDTGGSPYEQYF.

This chain connects TRBV10-1 to TRBJ2-1; D is perhaps TRBD2 (6 bases). The CDR3 has 12 residues. Germline V gives CDR1 WNHNN, CDR2 SYGVQD (reference sequence). V lost 4 bases to trimming and J lost 10 bases, with 11 bases between them. As DNA, the CDR3 is TGCGCCAGCAGTGCCGGGGGAAGGGAGCAGTTCTTC. Translation: CASSAGGREQFF.

There are a few counts of this clone. The chain employs TRBV7-3 and TRBJ2-7; D unclear. V shed 10 bases and J shed 6 bases, with 13 bases lying between them. Germline-derived CDR1 and CDR2 are SGHTA and FQGTGA. CDR3 length: 11 residues. CDR3 nucleotides: TGTGCCACCCTAGGAAGCAGCGAGCAGTACTTC. Residues: CATLGSSEQYF.

This clone has a handful of counts. The chain combines TRBV10-3 with TRBJ1-1; D gene uncertain. Germline V gene data show CDR1 as ENHRY and CDR2 as SYGVKD. The CDR3 contains 13 residues. Between the trimmed V and J ends, which lost 8 bases and 4 bases, there was a span of 14 bases. The CDR3 nucleotides are TGTGCCATCCAAAAGGGTGAGGGCACTGAAGCTTTCTTT. Translation gives CAIQKGEGTEAFF.

The chain recombines TRBV7-8 with TRBJ2-7; D is undetermined. V lost 5 bases, J lost 1 base, and 12 bases lay in between. The CDR3 spans 14 residues. Germline values: CDR1 SGHVS, CDR2 FQNEAQ. Here the CDR3 reads CASSPQGRSYEQYF. CDR3 coding DNA: TGTGCCAGCAGCCCCCAAGGTCGGTCCTACGAGCAGTACTTC.